Listed below are T cell receptor beta chains from one sample, sequenced in a study of radiotherapy plus CTLA-4 blockade in lung cancer. Clones were sequenced by immunoSEQ multiplex PCR, and TCRdb holds only the in-frame ones, with some missing. The data show about 99,000 clones, roughly 88% seen once. The sequencing used peripheral blood, collected from a patient treated with radiotherapy plus ipilimumab. The receptor source for this set is a human donor with non-small cell lung cancer that progressed on radiotherapy plus ipilimumab. Each CDR3 is given with its conserved first and last residue. The order of the fields is clone size, D gene, V gene, J gene, CDR3 DNA, CDR3 protein. A D gene is named only where the DNA matches it firmly. Expanded clones get a size class; other rows say once, few or many, or leave the size out.

>.|.|TRBV6-4|TRBJ2-1
TGTGCCAGCAGCCCCGAGTCCTACAATGAGCAGTTCTTC
CASSPESYNEQFF
>few|.|TRBV5-1|TRBJ2-2
TGCGCCAGCAGCTTTTCGAGGGGGGATACCGGGGAGCTGTTTTTT
CASSFSRGDTGELFF
>.|TRBD1|TRBV23-1|TRBJ1-5
TGCGCCAGCAGTCAATCAAAGGGACAGACAGAGAGTTATCAGCCCCAGCATTTT
CASSQSKGQTESYQPQHF
>.|.|TRBV12-1|TRBJ2-5
TGTGCCAGCCGAAATACGGGACTCCGGTACTTC
CASRNTGLRYF
>.|TRBD1|TRBV2|TRBJ1-2
TGTGCCAGCAGTCGGGACAGGGGTGGCTACACCTTC
CASSRDRGGYTF
>.|.|TRBV6-1|TRBJ2-3
TGTGCCAGCAGTGCGGAGGATACGCAGTATTTT
CASSAEDTQYF
>.|.|TRBV6-6|TRBJ1-2
TGTGCCAGCAGTCAACGCGGATACTATGGCTACACCTTC
CASSQRGYYGYTF
>.|TRBD2|TRBV5-1|TRBJ2-2
TGCGCCAGTACTATTAGCGGGAAGAACACCGGGGAGCTGTTTTTT
CASTISGKNTGELFF
>.|TRBD2|TRBV27|TRBJ2-7
TGTGCCAGCAGTCCGGGACTAGCGGGTAGTCAGCAGTACTTC
CASSPGLAGSQQYF
>.|.|TRBV5-1|TRBJ2-7
TGCGCCAGCAGCCCGGGTATTTTGTTGGGGGTTCCCTACGAGCAGTACTTC
CASSPGILLGVPYEQYF
>.|.|TRBV25-1|TRBJ2-1
TGTGCCAGCAGTCGGGAGCCGTTCAATGAGCAGTTCTTC
CASSREPFNEQFF
>.|.|TRBV6-1|TRBJ1-1
TGTGCCAGCAGTGTGTCCATCCAAACTGAAGCTTTCTTT
CASSVSIQTEAFF
>.|.|TRBV5-1|TRBJ2-3
TGCGCCAGCAGCCCTTCCCTCCATGGGCTTCGTACGCAGTATTTT
CASSPSLHGLRTQYF
>.|TRBD2|TRBV6-6|TRBJ2-7
TGTGCCAGCAGTCGCGGGGGGACGAAGCGAGGCGAGCAGTACTTC
CASSRGGTKRGEQYF
>.|.|TRBV11-3|TRBJ1-2
TGTGCCAGCAGCTTAGTCAGGGGAGATGGCTACACCTTC
CASSLVRGDGYTF
>.|TRBD1|TRBV10-3|TRBJ2-2
TGTGCCATCAGTGAGTCTACAGGGGTTGGCGGGGAGCTGTTTTTT
CAISESTGVGGELFF
>.|.|TRBV6-5|TRBJ2-4
TGTGCCAGCAGTTACACCCGACAGGGAGGCAAAAACATTCAGTACTTC
CASSYTRQGGKNIQYF
>.|TRBD1|TRBV7-9|TRBJ1-5
TGTGCCAGCAGCTGGGACAGGGAGGAGGGTCAGCCCCAGCATTTT
CASSWDREEGQPQHF
>.|TRBD1|TRBV7-9|TRBJ1-2
TGTGCCAGCAGCACGACAGGGGACTATGGCTACACCTTC
CASSTTGDYGYTF
>.|.|TRBV19|TRBJ1-1
TGTGCCAGTAGCGGACAGCTCAACATGAACACTGAAGCTTTCTTT
CASSGQLNMNTEAFF
>.|.|TRBV5-4|TRBJ1-1
TGTGCCAGCAGCTCCGGGGTAAGCAGAATGAACACTGAAGCTTTCTTT
CASSSGVSRMNTEAFF
>.|TRBD1|TRBV5-6|TRBJ1-1
TGTGCCAGCAGCTTGGGGACAGGGACGAACACTGAAGCTTTCTTT
CASSLGTGTNTEAFF
>.|.|TRBV6-1|TRBJ1-2
TGTGCCAGCACCGAAAGGCCTGAAAATGGCTACACCTTC
CASTERPENGYTF
>.|.|TRBV7-2|TRBJ2-7
TGTGCCAGCAGCTCCCGGGGTTTCCTCGCCTACGAGCAGTACTTC
CASSSRGFLAYEQYF
>.|TRBD1|TRBV5-1|TRBJ1-2
TGCGCCAGCAGCCCTGGACAGGGTTATGGCTACACCTTC
CASSPGQGYGYTF
>.|TRBD1|TRBV7-9|TRBJ1-2
TGTGCCAGCAGCCCGACAGGGAGGGTCGATGGCTACACCTTC
CASSPTGRVDGYTF
>.|.|TRBV27|TRBJ1-2
TGTGCCAGCAGTTTATACAGGGATGACTATGGCTACACCTTC
CASSLYRDDYGYTF
>.|.|TRBV5-4|TRBJ1-1
TGTGCCAGCAGCAATAGACGGAGGGATGAAGCTTTCTTT
CASSNRRRDEAFF
>.|.|TRBV11-1|TRBJ2-1
TGTGCCAGCAGCATACTAGGGGGAGGGGAGCAGTTCTTC
CASSILGGGEQFF
>.|.|TRBV6-1|TRBJ2-7
TGTGCCAGCAGTGAAAGCGGGCAGGGGCAGTACTTC
CASSESGQGQYF
>.|.|TRBV30|TRBJ1-2
TGTGCCTGGTTGTCTGGGGGGGGCTACACCTTC
CAWLSGGGYTF
>.|.|TRBV30|TRBJ1-1
TGTGCCTGGAGTGTACGAGTGGTGGAGAACACTGAAGCTTTCTTT
CAWSVRVVENTEAFF
>.|.|TRBV7-2|TRBJ1-4
TGTGCCAGCAGCTTTTTCGGGGCTAGCGAACTGTTTTTT
CASSFFGASELFF
>.|.|TRBV21-1|TRBJ1-2
TGTGCCAGCAGCAAAGTTGGGAGGAGGTATGGCTACACCTTC
CASSKVGRRYGYTF
>.|.|TRBV18|TRBJ1-3
TGTGCCAGCTCACCCGGGGAAGGGGCCGAAGGAAACACCATATATTTT
CASSPGEGAEGNTIYF
>once|.|TRBV9|TRBJ1-2
TGTGCCAGCAGCGTATACGGGGGTGGCTACACCTTC
CASSVYGGGYTF
>few|.|TRBV2|TRBJ2-1
TGTGCCAGCAGTGAAGTCCAGGGCAGGGTAAATGAGCAGTTCTTC
CASSEVQGRVNEQFF
>.|.|TRBV5-6|TRBJ1-2
TGTGCCAGCAGCTTGGCTCAGGACGGAGCTAACTATGGCTACACCTTC
CASSLAQDGANYGYTF
>.|TRBD1|TRBV29-1|TRBJ2-7
TGCAGCGGCCGAAGTTCGGGACAGGGGGTGCAGTACTTC
CSGRSSGQGVQYF
>once|TRBD1|TRBV6-5|TRBJ1-2
TGTGCCAGCAGAATTGGACAGGGGGGAGGCTACACCTTC
CASRIGQGGGYTF
>.|.|TRBV18|TRBJ2-5
TGTGCCAGCTCACCACCCCTTGACAGGATCGAGGAGACCCAGTACTTC
CASSPPLDRIEETQYF
>.|.|TRBV7-6|TRBJ2-1
TGTGCCAGCAGCTTAGCTCTAGGGTCCCATGAGCAGTTCTTC
CASSLALGSHEQFF
>.|TRBD2|TRBV10-1|TRBJ2-1
TGCGCCAGCAGTGAGTCCCTTCTGCTCGGGAGGGACAATGAGCAGTTCTTC
CASSESLLLGRDNEQFF
>once|TRBD1|TRBV9|TRBJ2-1
TGTGCCAGCAGCTCGATCGGGACAGGGGGTGGCAATGAGCAGTTCTTC
CASSSIGTGGGNEQFF
>once|TRBD2|TRBV9|TRBJ2-5
TGTGCCAGCAGCGTAGGGGTAGCGGGAGGAGGTGAGACCCAGTACTTC
CASSVGVAGGGETQYF
>.|.|TRBV2|TRBJ1-3
TGTGCCAGCACATTAGCTGGAAACACCATATATTTT
CASTLAGNTIYF
>.|.|TRBV5-4|TRBJ1-2
TGTGCCAGCAGCCCAGATCCGGATTTTTATGGCTACACCTTC
CASSPDPDFYGYTF
>.|TRBD2|TRBV6-5|TRBJ2-2
TGTGCCAGCAGTCTGGGACTAGCGGGAACCGGGGAGCTGTTTTTT
CASSLGLAGTGELFF
>.|.|TRBV18|TRBJ2-3
TGTGCCAGCTCCTCCGTAGAAGCTTCTGCGCAGTATTTT
CASSSVEASAQYF
>.|.|TRBV9|TRBJ2-1
TGTGCCAGCAGCGTAGATAGGTCTGAGCAGTTCTTC
CASSVDRSEQFF
>.|.|TRBV19|TRBJ2-1
TGTGCCAGTAGTACCGAAGGAGCGGTCGGTGAGCAGTTCTTC
CASSTEGAVGEQFF